These 27 T cell receptor beta chains were all obtained from the same sample, sequenced in a study of shared clonotypes between healthy human individuals. Some clones are missing from TCRdb's copy, which holds only in-frame ones; the method was immunoSEQ multiplex PCR. The sample includes roughly 2.2 million clones, over 85% of them seen just once. The source material was naive CD4+ T cells from PBMCs. The subset is: CD45RA+ positively selected. The receptors shown here come from a man younger than 30 in good health. Some clones in this sample may be carry-over from other donors' samples.

Comment on this clone: A much larger clone lies a single base off, so this may be a read error. The V call is TRBV6-1, the J call TRBJ2-5, with TRBD2 identical over 13 bases. V trimming: 4 bases; J trimming: 2 bases; junction bases outside the gene matches: 1. In germline, CDR1 is MNHNS, CDR2 SASEGT. The CDR3 has 15 amino acids. The CDR3 loop is CASSVLAGGQETQYF. The CDR3, as DNA: TGTGCCAGCAGTGTACTAGCGGGAGGGCAAGAGACCCAGTACTTC.

This chain uses TRBV14 with TRBJ2-2, with 9 bases that match TRBD1. The CDR3 consists of 18 residues. The germline V gene has CDR1 SGHDN and CDR2 FVKESK. Trimming cost V 2 bases and J 7 bases; bases outside gene matches: 14. CDR3 loop: CASSQRPGQGKVIGELFF. For the CDR3, the DNA is TGTGCCAGCAGCCAAAGGCCTGGACAGGGGAAGGTTATCGGGGAGCTGTTTTTT.

This clone has just one count. The rearrangement uses TRBV29-1 and TRBJ2-3, with a weak D call TRBD2 (6 bases). The CDR3 is 12 amino acids. V shed 7 bases and J shed 2 bases, with 10 bases lying between them. Germline CDR1 and CDR2: SQVTM and ANQGSEA. The CDR3 DNA reads TGCAGCGCCGGGGAGGTCACAGATACGCAGTATTTT. This sequence encodes CSAGEVTDTQYF.

The chain uses TRBV6-1 and TRBJ2-7, with D perhaps TRBD1 (5 bases). Per germline, CDR1 MNHNS and CDR2 SASEGT. V dropped 0 bases and J dropped 4 bases, with 10 bases sitting between them. The CDR3 is made up of 14 amino acids. In DNA form, the CDR3 reads TGTGCCAGCAGTGAAGCGGTAGGGGCGTACGAGCAGTACTTC. It encodes CASSEAVGAYEQYF.

Only a few counts were recorded for this clone. Other DNA sequences from this sample encode an identical CDR3 as well. The chain carries TRBV19 and TRBJ2-5; D possibly matches TRBD1 or TRBD2 (5 bases each). V was clipped by 1 base and J by 5 bases, with 5 bases between them. The CDR3 covers 12 residues. Looked up from germline, CDR1 is LNHDA and CDR2 is SQIVND (reference sequence). In nucleotides, the CDR3 is TGTGCCAGTAGTATAGGGGGGGAGACCCAGTACTTC. Protein: CASSIGGETQYF.

V and J are TRBV11-2 and TRBJ2-1; D is undetermined. The CDR3 extends over 15 amino acids. Looked up from germline, CDR1 is SGHAT and CDR2 is FQNNGV. V lost 3 bases and J 3 bases, leaving 12 bases between the germline ends. In nucleotides, the CDR3 is TGTGCCAGCAGCTTCGTTCGGTCAAGCTACAATGAGCAGTTCTTC. Encoded protein: CASSFVRSSYNEQFF.

V and J are TRBV19 and TRBJ2-3, with D perhaps being TRBD1 or TRBD2 (6 bases each). The germline CDR1 and CDR2 sequences are LNHDA and SQIVND (reference sequence). Trimming cost V 4 bases and J 0 bases, with 11 bases left between them. CDR3 length: 15 amino acids. In DNA form, the CDR3 reads TGTGCCAGTAGTACCAGGGGAGGAAGCACAGATACGCAGTATTTT. This encodes CASSTRGGSTDTQYF. Complete variable domain (other parts from reference TRBV19 and TRBJ2-3): DGGITQSPKYLFRKEGQNVTLSCEQNLNHDAMYWYRQDPGQGLRLIYYSQIVNDFQKGDIAEGYSVSREKKESFPLTVTSAQKNPTAFYLCASSTRGGSTDTQYFGPGTRLTVL.

J is TRBJ2-5 and V is TRBV18, with TRBD2 matching 9 bases. Germline V CDR1 and CDR2: KGHSH, LQKENI. The CDR3 length is 17 residues. Unmatched junction bases numbered 11, after V lost 1 base and J lost 5 bases. In DNA, the CDR3 is TGTGCCAGCTCACCACTAGCGGGAGCGTATGCAGGGGAGACCCAGTACTTC. As protein: CASSPLAGAYAGETQYF.

The V and J genes are TRBV29-1 and TRBJ2-7, with D uncertain. This CDR3 has 13 residues. Germline V gene data show CDR1 as SQVTM and CDR2 as ANQGSEA. V lost 4 bases and J lost 6, with 16 bases in between. The CDR3 loop is CSVGRALNSEQYF. Here the CDR3 DNA reads TGCAGCGTTGGTCGGGCCCTCAATAGCGAGCAGTACTTC.

The rearrangement uses TRBV5-5 and TRBJ2-1, with D hard to call. Per the germline V gene, CDR1 is SGHKS and CDR2 is YYEKEE (reference sequence). Trimming stripped 1 base from V and 8 bases from J, with 10 bases between. The CDR3 has 13 residues. The CDR3 nucleotides read TGTGCCAGCAGCTTGACCGTCGTCGATGAGCAGTTCTTC. It yields the protein CASSLTVVDEQFF.

The rearrangement joins TRBV7-9 to TRBJ2-2; no reliable D call. Trimming took off 7 bases at V and 5 bases at J, with 14 bases between the two ends. The length of the CDR3 is 14 residues. The germline gives CDR1 SEHNR, CDR2 FQNEAQ (reference sequence). The DNA for the CDR3 is TGTGCCAGCACCCCCCTTGGACGGACCGGGGAGCTGTTTTTT. It specifies CASTPLGRTGELFF.

The rearrangement joins TRBV28 to TRBJ2-7; D gene uncertain. The CDR3 extends over 13 amino acids. V was shortened by 10 bases and J by 0 bases, with 13 bases between the two germline ends. In germline, CDR1 is MDHEN, CDR2 SYDVKM. The DNA of the CDR3 is TGTGCCATTTCGGCCATTTCCTCCTACGAGCAGTACTTC. Translating it yields CAISAISSYEQYF. The entire variable domain, with the rest obtained from reference TRBV28 and TRBJ2-7, is as follows: DVKVTQSSRYLVKRTGEKVFLECVQDMDHENMFWYRQDPGLGLRLIYFSYDVKMKEKGDIPEGYSVSREKKERFSLILESASTNQTSMYLCAISAISSYEQYFGPGTRLTVT.

The V gene is TRBV28, the J gene TRBJ2-7, with D perhaps matching TRBD1 or TRBD2 (5 bases each). Per the germline V gene, CDR1 is MDHEN and CDR2 is SYDVKM. The CDR3 consists of 15 residues. V lost 1 base and J lost 6, with 16 bases in between. CDR3 residues: CASSLLSGTLVEQYF. The CDR3 DNA is TGTGCCAGCAGTTTATTATCAGGGACCCTTGTCGAGCAGTACTTC. Full variable domain (outside the CDR3, taken from reference TRBV28 and TRBJ2-7): DVKVTQSSRYLVKRTGEKVFLECVQDMDHENMFWYRQDPGLGLRLIYFSYDVKMKEKGDIPEGYSVSREKKERFSLILESASTNQTSMYLCASSLLSGTLVEQYFGPGTRLTVT.

This rearrangement joins TRBV7-2 to TRBJ2-7; 15 bases map to TRBD2. CDR1 and CDR2 from the germline V gene are SGHTA and FQGNSA. J was trimmed by 3 bases and V by 1 base; bases with no gene match: 7. CDR3 length equals 18 residues. The CDR3 DNA reads as TGTGCCAGCAGCTTAGGGACTAGCGGGAGGGGACTCAGCTACGAGCAGTACTTC. Amino acid sequence: CASSLGTSGRGLSYEQYF.

V and J are TRBV25-1 and TRBJ2-3; D ambiguous. Germline V gene lookup returns CDR1 MGHDK and CDR2 SYGVNS. CDR3 length: 11 residues. V lost 5 bases, J lost 4 bases, and 4 bases lay in between. DNA for the CDR3: TGTGCCAGCAGTCTTTCAGATACGCAGTATTTT. This gives the protein CASSLSDTQYF.

The rearrangement links TRBV29-1 to TRBJ2-1; D is perhaps TRBD1 (6 bases). Trimming removed 2 bases from V and 0 bases from J, with 14 bases in between. This CDR3 region has 16 residues. CDR1 is SQVTM and CDR2 is ANQGSEA in the germline V gene. Here the CDR3 DNA reads TGCAGCGTTGAAAGCCTCCGGGACAACTCCTACAATGAGCAGTTCTTC. Encoded protein: CSVESLRDNSYNEQFF.

The chain combines TRBV11-2 with TRBJ2-4; weak D call: TRBD1 (5 bases). CDR1 and CDR2 from the germline V gene are SGHAT and FQNNGV. The CDR3 loop spans 16 amino acids. Trimming took 4 bases from V and 0 from J, leaving 13 bases between them. The CDR3 nucleotides are TGTGCCAGCAGCTCGATTGACAGCCTAGCCAAAAACATTCAGTACTTC. Its protein is CASSSIDSLAKNIQYF.

The V and J genes are TRBV19 and TRBJ2-3, with D perhaps TRBD1 (5 bases). Trimming left V 10 bases short and J 0 bases short, with 17 bases between. The CDR3 runs 15 residues. Germline-derived CDR1 and CDR2 are LNHDA and SQIVND (reference sequence). The CDR3 DNA is TGTGCCACCTCAAAGGGGTTTTTTAGCACAGATACGCAGTATTTT. Protein sequence: CATSKGFFSTDTQYF.

The chain employs TRBV4-1 and TRBJ2-7; 8 positions agree with TRBD1. The CDR3 contains 17 residues. CDR1 is MGHRA, CDR2 YSYEKL, per germline. V lost 4 bases and J lost 4; bases outside the gene matches: 15. DNA of the CDR3: TGCGCCAGCAGCCCGACTAACGCCAGGGGGCGCGGGTACGAGCAGTACTTC. This sequence encodes CASSPTNARGRGYEQYF.

The chain carries TRBV2 and TRBJ2-3; weak D call: TRBD1 (6 bases). Germline V gives CDR1 SNHLY, CDR2 FYNNEI. V lost 2 bases and J lost 6, with 12 bases in between. The CDR3 runs 14 residues. The CDR3 sequence is CASSEPPTGDTQYF. The CDR3, as DNA: TGTGCCAGCAGTGAACCCCCAACAGGGGATACGCAGTATTTT.

This clone was counted once. Other DNA sequences from this sample encode an identical CDR3 as well. The chain links TRBV27 to TRBJ1-2, with a tentative D call TRBD1 (6 bases). The germline CDR1 and CDR2 sequences are MNHEY and SMNVEV (reference sequence). The CDR3 contains 14 residues. Between the trimmed V and J ends, which lost 5 bases and 3 bases, there was a span of 13 bases. The CDR3 sequence: CASSPSDRYYGYTF. Here the CDR3 DNA reads TGTGCCAGCAGTCCGTCGGACAGATACTATGGCTACACCTTC.

J is TRBJ1-2 and V is TRBV7-3; D gene unclear. The CDR3 is made up of 14 amino acids. V lost 4 bases and J lost 1, with 10 bases in between. Germline-derived CDR1 and CDR2 are SGHTA and FQGTGA. The CDR3 DNA is TGTGCCAGCAGCTCCGATCCCAGTAACTATGGCTACACCTTC. Translation gives CASSSDPSNYGYTF. Filled out from reference TRBV7-3 and TRBJ1-2, the complete variable domain reads GAGVSQTPSNKVTEKGKYVELRCDPISGHTALYWYRQSLGQGPEFLIYFQGTGAADDSGLPNDRFFAVRPEGSVSTLKIQRTERGDSAVYLCASSSDPSNYGYTFGSGTRLTVV.

A note on this clone: This sample includes further DNA sequences coding for the same CDR3. This chain uses TRBV4-2 with TRBJ2-2, with no clear D. CDR1 and CDR2 from the germline V gene are LGHNA and YNFKEQ. V dropped 1 base and J dropped 8 bases, with 5 bases sitting between them. This CDR3 has 12 amino acids. CDR3 amino acids: CASSQAPGELFF. In DNA form, the CDR3 reads TGTGCCAGCAGCCAAGCTCCTGGGGAGCTGTTTTTT.

The CDR3 here is CASSVGTRAATQYF. In DNA form, the CDR3 reads TGTGCCAGCAGCGTCGGGACTAGAGCAGCTACGCAGTATTTT. The rearrangement links TRBV7-2 to TRBJ2-3, with 8 bases aligning to TRBD2. The CDR3 is 14 residues long. Germline loops: CDR1 SGHTA, CDR2 FQGNSA. Trimming cost V 5 bases and J 8 bases; bases outside gene matches: 9.

The V and J genes are TRBV19 and TRBJ2-3, with 9 bases lining up with TRBD1. CDR1 is LNHDA, CDR2 SQIVND, per germline (reference sequence). J was trimmed by 5 bases and V by 3 bases; bases with no gene match: 6. The CDR3 covers 15 residues. CDR3 in DNA: TGTGCCAGTAGTATTAACAGGGGGCGGAAAGATACGCAGTATTTT. Residues: CASSINRGRKDTQYF. The full variable domain, with the rest looked up from reference TRBV19 and TRBJ2-3, is DGGITQSPKYLFRKEGQNVTLSCEQNLNHDAMYWYRQDPGQGLRLIYYSQIVNDFQKGDIAEGYSVSREKKESFPLTVTSAQKNPTAFYLCASSINRGRKDTQYFGPGTRLTVL.

V and J are TRBV29-1 and TRBJ2-2; the D is unclear. This CDR3 is 14 amino acids long. V gave up 4 bases and J gave up 1 base, with 10 bases separating them. Germline V gene sequence: CDR1 SQVTM, CDR2 ANQGSEA. Here the CDR3 reads CSVGWEVNTGELFF. The DNA of the CDR3 is TGCAGCGTTGGATGGGAAGTGAACACCGGGGAGCTGTTTTTT.

This rearrangement joins TRBV7-2 to TRBJ2-1; 11 bases agree with TRBD2. The V gene's germline CDR1 is SGHTA and CDR2 FQGNSA. J was trimmed by 11 bases and V by 5 bases; bases with no gene match: 5. This CDR3 is built from 13 residues. This chain's CDR3 is CASSTSGSTKQFF. Written as DNA, the CDR3 is TGTGCCAGCAGCACTAGCGGGAGCACCAAGCAGTTCTTC.